These 14 T cell receptor beta chains were all obtained from the same sample, sequenced in a study of T-cell memory formation after mild COVID-19. TCRdb analysed the 5' RACE reads with MiXCR anew, one entry per CDR3 protein. The data hold about 270,000 distinct CDR3 sequences, with 15% to 17% observed a single time. What was sequenced was PBMCs or a T cell subset sorted from them (not recorded which). The receptors stem from an adult woman who had mild COVID-19 (a few samples of this study predate the infection). Cell type and time point are not known.

This clonotype has more than one count but fewer than ten. The chain links TRBV6-2 or TRBV6-3 to TRBJ2-1; D perhaps matches TRBD1 (6 bases). This CDR3 spans 14 amino acids. V lost 4 bases, J lost 5 bases, and 12 bases lay in between. Per the germline V gene, CDR1 is MNHEY and CDR2 is SVGEGT. The CDR3 coding sequence is TGTGCCAGCAGTTCCGGGACACCAAACAATGAGCAGTTCTTC. Residues: CASSSGTPNNEQFF.

This clonotype was observed many times. Here the CDR3 reads CASQPGTGANVLTF. The CDR3 nucleotides read TGTGCCAGCCAACCAGGAACTGGGGCCAACGTCCTGACTTTC. This chain joins TRBV10-3 and TRBJ2-6, with D hard to call. Germline V CDR1 and CDR2: ENHRY, SYGVKD. V was shortened by 10 bases and J by 2 bases, with 12 bases between the two germline ends. The CDR3 is made up of 14 amino acids.

The chain links TRBV6-2 or TRBV6-3 to TRBJ1-5; D remains ambiguous. The V gene's germline CDR1 is MNHEY and CDR2 SVGEGT. This CDR3 has 13 residues. Between the trimmed V and J ends, which lost 8 bases and 5 bases, there was a span of 13 bases. This CDR3 is CASYSLQYQPQHF. The CDR3 nucleotides are TGTGCCAGCTATTCTCTCCAGTATCAGCCCCAGCATTTT.

There are a few counts of this clonotype. The chain couples TRBV20-1 to TRBJ1-1, with 11 bases matching TRBD1. With V trimmed by 6 bases and J by 7 bases, 4 bases remained unmatched. Per the germline V gene, CDR1 is DFQATT and CDR2 is SNEGSKA (reference sequence). The CDR3 loop spans 12 amino acids. The CDR3 DNA is TGCAGTGCGGGACAGGGGGGTTTTGAAGCTTTCTTT. Its protein product is CSAGQGGFEAFF.

V usage is TRBV20-1 and J usage is TRBJ2-7; the match to TRBD1 covers 12 bases. Germline V CDR1 and CDR2: DFQATT, SNEGSKA (reference sequence). With 6 bases clipped from V and 7 bases from J, the junction kept 7 bases outside the gene matches. This CDR3 is 13 amino acids long. CDR3: CSAGQGAIWEQYF. The CDR3 nucleotides are TGCAGTGCGGGACAGGGGGCTATCTGGGAGCAGTACTTC.

The chain links TRBV4-2 to TRBJ1-6; no clear D. The CDR3 contains 16 residues. Germline V gene data show CDR1 as LGHNA and CDR2 as YNFKEQ. The V gene lost 0 bases and the J gene lost 3 bases, with 9 bases spanning the gap. The CDR3 sequence is CASSQDGVNYNSPLHF. CDR3 sequence (DNA): TGTGCCAGCAGCCAAGATGGGGTCAACTATAATTCACCCCTCCACTTT.

The chain employs TRBV12-3 or TRBV12-4 and TRBJ2-1, with TRBD1 matching over 11 bases. Trimming took 5 bases from V and 4 from J; bases not matched to a gene: 4. This CDR3 region has 15 residues. The CDR3 sequence: CASSLGTGGYNEQFF. The CDR3 DNA reads TGTGCCAGCAGTCTCGGGACAGGGGGTTACAATGAGCAGTTCTTC.

This clonotype occurred a few times. This chain uses TRBV5-1 with TRBJ1-4; D not resolved. This CDR3 is built from 13 residues. The germline V gene has CDR1 SGHRS and CDR2 YFSETQ. Trimming took off 0 bases at V and 8 bases at J, with 8 bases between the two ends. The CDR3 DNA sequence: TGCGCCAGCAGCTTGGATTTGGGGGAAAAACTGTTTTTT. Translation gives CASSLDLGEKLFF.

There are a few counts of this clonotype. This chain links TRBV4-1 with TRBJ2-5; perhaps TRBD1 as D (5 bases). CDR1 is MGHRA, CDR2 YSYEKL, per germline. The CDR3 loop spans 14 amino acids. Trimming took off 0 bases at V and 3 bases at J, with 8 bases between the two ends. The CDR3 reads CASSQDRAEETQYF. DNA of the CDR3: TGCGCCAGCAGCCAAGACAGGGCCGAAGAGACCCAGTACTTC.

A few counts support this clonotype. CDR3 DNA: TGTGCCAGCAGCTTACCCCGGCCAGCCGGGAGTCAGCCCCAGCATTTT. Its translation is CASSLPRPAGSQPQHF. This chain connects TRBV7-2 to TRBJ1-5; D uncertain. The CDR3 sequence is 16 residues long. CDR1 SGHTA and CDR2 FQGNSA come from the germline V gene. V dropped 2 bases and J dropped 6 bases, with 17 bases sitting between them.

The chain is built from TRBV12-3 or TRBV12-4 and TRBJ1-2, with D tentatively TRBD1 (5 bases). The CDR3 runs to 13 residues. The germline V and J ends were trimmed by 1 base and 8 bases, with 11 bases remaining between them. CDR3 nucleotides: TGTGCCAGCAGTTTAGGACAGTACACGGGCTACACCTTC. Translating gives CASSLGQYTGYTF.

The CDR3 region has the DNA TGTGCCAGCAGCCCGAACCCTTGGGGAAGCTCCTACAATGAGCAGTTCTTC. Amino acid sequence: CASSPNPWGSSYNEQFF. The chain carries TRBV3-1 and TRBJ2-1; no firm D call. CDR1 is LGHDT, CDR2 YNNKEL, per germline (reference sequence). V was clipped by 4 bases and J by 0 bases, with 16 bases between them. The length of the CDR3 is 17 residues.

This clonotype was detected ten times or more. The chain employs TRBV18 and TRBJ2-7; perhaps TRBD1 as D (5 bases). Germline CDR1 reads KGHSH; CDR2 reads LQKENI. Between the trimmed V and J ends, which lost 8 bases and 2 bases, there was a span of 10 bases. The CDR3 is 12 amino acids. This CDR3 is CASSLTAYEQYF. In DNA form, the CDR3 reads TGTGCCAGCAGCTTGACAGCCTACGAGCAGTACTTC.

The J gene is TRBJ1-2, the V gene TRBV20-1; D may be TRBD1 (5 bases). Trimming removed 7 bases at V and 4 bases at J, with 13 bases between. This CDR3 has 12 amino acids. Germline assignment: CDR1 DFQATT and CDR2 SNEGSKA (reference sequence). CDR3 sequence reads: CSGLTDLYGYTF. The CDR3 DNA reads TGCAGTGGATTGACAGATCTCTATGGCTACACCTTC.